The source of this T cell receptor (beta chain) is a study of blood T cell repertoires in COVID-19. Study background: Sites across the United States, Italy and Spain contributed samples from acute and convalescent COVID-19. The analysed material was cDNA or gDNA that came from T cells, B-cell-depleted T cells, or PBMCs.

Per the study methods: The authors estimated nucleated cell counts from reference gene primer amplification. The data were produced by immunoSEQ multiplex PCR, yet TCRdb's version contains in-frame clones alone and is incomplete. The V and J calls and clone size were taken over from that table, and D and trimming were inferred from the DNA. The table has 45,000 to 55,000 clones, 90% seen once. The germline gives CDR1 MDHEN, CDR2 SYDVKM. This CDR3 spans 14 amino acids. V lost 5 bases and J 4 bases, leaving 12 bases between the germline ends. V gene TRBV28 combines with J gene TRBJ1-3; D is undetermined. Material: peripheral blood. The clonotype was recovered from a human donor in a cohort sampled during active COVID-19. The CDR3 DNA sequence: TGTGCCAGCAGTATACGGACTACAGGAAACACCATATATTTT. Translation gives CASSIRTTGNTIYF.